Listed here are 30 T cell receptor beta chains from one sample, sequenced in a study of Graves' ophthalmopathy and Graves' hyperthyroidism (dated by TCRdb to between 2017 and 2018). TCRdb shows the sequencer as Illumina HiSeq 2000. TCR beta CDR3 regions were amplified from RNA transcripts for repertoire sequencing. The first round of RT-PCR was done with HTBI primers and the Qiagen OneStep RT-PCR kit, and was followed by a second round of multiplex PCR, then size selection and purification. In-frame beta chains were kept once TCRdb had trimmed the public reads at Q25 with fastp and called clones with MiXCR. Merged by CDR3 protein, the rows form single entries marked with the most common genes and DNA. For this sample there are around 1,000,000 distinct CDR3 sequences; less than 45% appear just once. In total, the top ten clones hold over 8.5% of the sample. The sequencing input was peripheral blood or thyroid tissue (not recorded which). These receptors originate from an adult man with Graves' hyperthyroidism.

Comments on this clonotype: A junction boundary mismatches the germline segment, possibly from a read error. The chain combines TRBV7-3 with TRBJ2-7, with D tentatively TRBD2 (6 bases). The CDR3 extends over 16 amino acids. Germline values: CDR1 SGHTA, CDR2 FQGTGA. CDR3 amino acids: CASSQAPSGSSYEQYF. CDR3 coding DNA: TGCGCCAGCAGCCAAGCACCATCCGGGAGCTCCTACGAGCAGTACTTC. The entire variable domain, with the rest obtained from reference TRBV7-3 and TRBJ2-7, is as follows: GAGVSQTPSNKVTEKGKYVELRCDPISGHTALYWYRQSLGQGPEFLIYFQGTGAADDSGLPNDRFFAVRPEGSVSTLKIQRTERGDSAVYLCASSQAPSGSSYEQYFGPGTRLTVT.

Concerning this clonotype itself: Without the conserved terminal phenylalanine or tryptophan, this CDR3 likely stems from a read error. This chain uses TRBV5-1 with TRBJ2-7, with TRBD1 matching over 7 bases. Trimming took 0 bases from V and 2 from J; bases not matched to a gene: 2. Germline loops: CDR1 SGHRS, CDR2 YFSETQ. This CDR3 contains 14 residues. The CDR3 DNA is TGCGCCAGCAGCTTGGGACAGGGCGCCTACGAGCAGTACCTC. Translation: CASSLGQGAYEQYL.

This chain links TRBV15 with TRBJ1-6; 7 bases are a match to TRBD1. With V trimmed by 2 bases and J by 11 bases, 6 bases remained unmatched. The CDR3 is 14 residues long. Germline assignment: CDR1 LNHNV and CDR2 YYDKDF (reference sequence). CDR3 residues: CATSRLAQGTPLHF. The CDR3 DNA reads TGTGCCACCAGCAGATTAGCACAGGGGACACCCCTCCACTTT.

This clonotype has ten or more counts. V usage is TRBV6-6 and J usage is TRBJ1-2, with 8 bases aligning to TRBD1. CDR1 and CDR2 from the germline V gene are MNHNY and SVGAGI (reference sequence). The length of the CDR3 is 14 residues. Losses at the gene ends were 2 bases for V and 3 bases for J; bases not matched to a gene: 2. CDR3 loop: CASSYAGGYYGYTF. CDR3 coding DNA: TGTGCCAGCAGTTACGCAGGGGGCTACTATGGCTACACCTTC.

This chain connects TRBV7-2 to TRBJ1-1; a possible D gene is TRBD1 (6 bases). Germline loops: CDR1 SGHTA, CDR2 FQGNSA. This CDR3 spans 15 amino acids. The ends were cut back, 4 bases at V and 2 bases at J, with 14 bases in the middle. The DNA of the CDR3 is TGTGCCAGCAGCTCAGGGGCACAGGCAAACACTGAAGCTTTCTTT. This sequence encodes CASSSGAQANTEAFF.

This clonotype was counted ten times or more. The chain joins TRBV7-6 to TRBJ2-2, with D perhaps TRBD1 (5 bases). The CDR3 extends over 14 amino acids. V was shortened by 0 bases and J by 6 bases, with 8 bases between the two germline ends. Germline V gene sequence: CDR1 SGHVS, CDR2 FNYEAQ. The CDR3 reads CASSLAQGPGELFF. CDR3 coding DNA: TGTGCCAGCAGCTTAGCGCAGGGTCCCGGGGAGCTGTTTTTT.

The chain joins TRBV7-2 to TRBJ1-6; 9 bases agree with TRBD1. Germline V gives CDR1 SGHTA, CDR2 FQGNSA. This CDR3 spans 13 amino acids. Losses at the gene ends were 2 bases for V and 19 bases for J; bases not matched to a gene: 9. This CDR3 is CASSLLTGGLEHF. The DNA for the CDR3 is TGTGCCAGCAGCTTATTGACAGGGGGGCTCGAGCACTTT.

The chain has TRBV18 and TRBJ2-7, with no clear D. CDR3 length equals 14 residues. Germline CDR1 and CDR2: KGHSH and LQKENI. Trimming removed 3 bases from V and 2 bases from J, with 11 bases in between. CDR3 nucleotides: TGTGCCAGCTCACCCGCGGCACCGACCTACGAGCAGTACTTC. This gives the protein CASSPAAPTYEQYF.

A note on this clonotype: One base away lies a much larger clone, so this may be a sequencing read error. The V and J genes are TRBV19 and TRBJ1-5, with TRBD1 matching 9 bases. V was pared by 10 bases and J by 5 bases, with 6 bases of the junction left unmatched. CDR3 length: 13 residues. CDR1 is LNHDA and CDR2 is SQIVND in the germline V gene (reference sequence). The CDR3 loop reads CATEQGAYQPQHF. DNA for the CDR3: TGTGCCACCGAACAGGGGGCTTATCAGCCCCAGCATTTT.

As regards this clonotype: In this CDR3 the conserved last residue, phenylalanine or tryptophan, is missing, so a read error is likely. The V gene is TRBV29-1, the J gene TRBJ1-1, with unresolved D. Germline lookup yields CDR1 SQVTM and CDR2 ANQGSEA. V lost 6 bases, J lost 4 bases, and 15 bases lay in between. The CDR3 contains 13 residues. The CDR3 DNA sequence: TGCAGCGTCGCCCCCTCCCTGGGCACTGAAGCTTTCTCT. Its translation is CSVAPSLGTEAFS.

This clonotype occurred many times. The V gene is TRBV7-2, the J gene TRBJ2-5; 7 bases match TRBD2. The CDR3 sequence is 14 residues long. Germline V lookup: CDR1 SGHTA, CDR2 FQGNSA. Germline trimming cut 2 bases from V and 3 bases from J; bases unmatched to any gene: 3. The CDR3 DNA is TGTGCCAGCAGCTTACGCGGGAGCAAAGAGACCCAGTACTTC. This encodes CASSLRGSKETQYF.

As concerns this clonotype: A read error may be the cause here, since a much bigger clone is one base away. The chain employs TRBV7-9 and TRBJ1-3; D call uncertain. Trimming removed 4 bases from V and 4 bases from J, with 8 bases in between. The CDR3 sequence is 13 residues long. Germline lookup yields CDR1 SEHNR and CDR2 FQNEAQ (reference sequence). CDR3 sequence (DNA): TGTGCCAGCAGCTCCCTGAACGGAAACACCATATATTTT. This translates into CASSSLNGNTIYF.

This sequence joins TRBV19 and TRBJ2-3; no clear D gene. The CDR3 loop spans 14 amino acids. V shed 9 bases and J shed 6 bases, with 19 bases lying between them. Germline-derived CDR1 and CDR2 are LNHDA and SQIVND (reference sequence). In DNA form, the CDR3 reads TGTGCCAGCTCGGACGGCTTACCCGGGGATACGCAGTATTTT. It encodes CASSDGLPGDTQYF.

In this sample, this clonotype turned up a few times. This sequence joins TRBV5-6 and TRBJ2-5; 8 bases are shared with TRBD2. The CDR3 covers 16 residues. Germline V CDR1 and CDR2: SGHDT, YYEEEE. V lost 0 bases, J lost 7 bases, and 11 bases stayed unmatched. The DNA for the CDR3 is TGTGCCAGCAGCTTGGATTTCGCGGGGGGACCCCGGACCCAGTACTTC. As protein: CASSLDFAGGPRTQYF. Full variable domain (missing parts from reference TRBV5-6 and TRBJ2-5): DAGVTQSPTHLIKTRGQQVTLRCSPKSGHDTVSWYQQALGQGPQFIFQYYEEEERQRGNFPDRFSGHQFPNYSSELNVNALLLGDSALYLCASSLDFAGGPRTQYFGPGTRLLVL.

A note on this clonotype: Given a much more abundant clone one base away, this may be a read error. The chain carries TRBV9 and TRBJ1-4; no reliable D call. CDR3 size: 15 residues. Per the germline V gene, CDR1 is SGDLS and CDR2 is YYNGEE. V gave up 0 bases and J gave up 6 bases, with 12 bases separating them. CDR3 coding DNA: TGTGCCAGCAGCGTAGCTCCCAGTACTGATGAAAAACTGTTTTTT. It translates to CASSVAPSTDEKLFF.

This clonotype was seen ten or more times. The chain has TRBV29-1 and TRBJ2-5, with D possibly matching TRBD1 (6 bases). The CDR3 is 12 residues long. CDR1 SQVTM and CDR2 ANQGSEA come from the germline V gene. The V gene lost 6 bases and the J gene lost 5 bases, with 13 bases spanning the gap. CDR3 sequence (DNA): TGCAGCGTCGTACAGGGCCAGGAGACCCAGTACTTC. Protein: CSVVQGQETQYF. The full variable domain, in which reference TRBV29-1 and TRBJ2-5 provide the parts outside the CDR3, is SAVISQKPSRDICQRGTSLTIQCQVDSQVTMMFWYRQQPGQSLTLIATANQGSEATYESGFVIDKFPISRPNLTFSTLTVSNMSPEDSSIYLCSVVQGQETQYFGPGTRLLVL.

This clonotype showed up just a few times. One end of the junction varies from germline; a read error may be responsible. This chain joins TRBV5-1 and TRBJ2-2; 9 nucleotides agree with TRBD1. This CDR3 spans 16 amino acids. Germline CDR1 is SGHRS and CDR2 is YFSETQ. The CDR3 DNA follows: TGCGCCAGCACCTTGCTAGGACAGGGGTTCACCGGGGAGCTGTTTTTT. Its protein is CASTLLGQGFTGELFF.

This clonotype was counted a few times. The rearrangement joins TRBV5-1 to TRBJ2-7; 13 positions match TRBD2. The DNA end favors TRBJ2-1, so the J call may be wrong. The CDR3 extends over 15 amino acids. Looked up from germline, CDR1 is SGHRS and CDR2 is YFSETQ. CDR3 bases: TGCGCCAGCAGCTTGGGGACTAGCGGGAGTGGTGAGCAGTTCTTC. It encodes CASSLGTSGSGEQFF.

This clonotype was recorded many times. This chain joins TRBV4-3 and TRBJ2-5; D might be TRBD1 (5 bases). From germline, CDR1 is LGHNA and CDR2 YSLEER. V lost 0 bases and J 0 bases, leaving 11 bases between the germline ends. The CDR3 runs 16 residues. The CDR3 here is CASSQDRLGHQETQYF. The CDR3 nucleotides read TGCGCCAGCAGCCAAGATAGGTTGGGGCACCAAGAGACCCAGTACTTC.

V gene TRBV7-2 combines with J gene TRBJ1-2; D is perhaps TRBD1 (5 bases). CDR1 is SGHTA and CDR2 is FQGNSA in the germline V gene. V lost 1 base to trimming and J lost 13 bases, with 13 bases between them. This CDR3 has 12 amino acids. The CDR3 region has the DNA TGTGCCAGCAGCTTAGTATCGGGGGTCGCCACCTTC. This gives the protein CASSLVSGVATF. The full variable domain, completed using reference TRBV7-2 and TRBJ1-2, is GAGVSQSPSNKVTEKGKDVELRCDPISGHTALYWYRQSLGQGLEFLIYFQGNSAPDKSGLPSDRFSAERTGGSVSTLTIQRTQQEDSAVYLCASSLVSGVATFGSGTRLTVV.

This clonotype showed up many times. CDR3 sequence: CSAPTLHKNTEAFF. The CDR3 DNA is TGCAGTGCTCCAACCCTACACAAGAACACTGAAGCTTTCTTT. The rearrangement links TRBV20-1 to TRBJ1-1; unclear D gene. There are 14 residues in the CDR3. Trimming pared 5 bases from V and 1 base from J, leaving 14 bases between. Germline-derived CDR1 and CDR2 are DFQATT and SNEGSKA (reference sequence).

The sample holds many counts of this clonotype. The chain carries TRBV5-8 and TRBJ2-5; 7 bases fit TRBD1. The CDR3 has 14 amino acids. The V and J ends lost 1 base and 5 bases, in that order; junction bases with no gene match: 5. CDR1 and CDR2 (germline): SGHTS, YDEGEE. CDR3 sequence reads: CASSLRGPGETQYF. As DNA, the CDR3 is TGTGCCAGCAGCTTGAGGGGGCCCGGGGAGACCCAGTACTTC. Filled out from reference TRBV5-8 and TRBJ2-5, the complete variable domain reads EAGVTQSPTHLIKTRGQQATLRCSPISGHTSVYWYQQALGLGLQFLLWYDEGEERNRGNFPPRFSGRQFPNYSSELNVNALELEDSALYLCASSLRGPGETQYFGPGTRLLVL.

About this clonotype itself: One end of the junction does not line up with germline, which may come from a read error. V is TRBV20-1 and J is TRBJ2-7, with a weak D call TRBD2 (6 bases). The CDR3 extends over 15 amino acids. CDR1 DFQATT and CDR2 SNEGSKA come from the germline V gene (reference sequence). In nucleotides, the CDR3 is TGCAGTGTTAGAGATTACGGCGGGAACTCCTACGAGCAGTACTTC. As protein: CSVRDYGGNSYEQYF.

Concerning this clonotype itself: The junction differs from germline at one of its ends, possibly a read error. For the CDR3, the DNA is TGTGCCAGCAGTGACGCAGACACCGGGGAGCTGTTTTTT. Its translation is CASSDADTGELFF. The gene calls are TRBV5-1 and TRBJ2-2, with D uncertain. Germline V gene sequence: CDR1 SGHRS, CDR2 YFSETQ. This CDR3 spans 13 amino acids.

In its sample, this clonotype was seen many times. The CDR3 region is CASRGHLNTEAFF. The CDR3 nucleotides are TGTGCCAGCAGGGGACACCTGAACACTGAAGCTTTCTTT. The gene calls are TRBV7-8 and TRBJ1-1; D is perhaps TRBD1 (6 bases). V lost 6 bases and J lost 0, with 8 bases in between. Looked up from germline, CDR1 is SGHVS and CDR2 is FQNEAQ. This CDR3 is built from 13 residues.

The chain joins TRBV27 to TRBJ2-7; D is undetermined. The germline CDR1 and CDR2 sequences are MNHEY and SMNVEV (reference sequence). The CDR3 sequence is 11 residues long. Trimming shortened V by 6 bases and J by 6 bases, and 9 bases separated the two germline ends. The CDR3 DNA reads TGTGCCAGCAGGGGATACGGCGAGCAGTACTTC. Translated: CASRGYGEQYF.

The chain combines TRBV20-1 with TRBJ1-3; 9 bases line up with TRBD1. Per the germline V gene, CDR1 is DFQATT and CDR2 is SNEGSKA (reference sequence). The CDR3 length is 13 residues. V was pared by 4 bases and J by 6 bases, with 4 bases of the junction left unmatched. CDR3 nucleotides: TGCAGTGCTATGGGACAGGGAACAAACACCATATATTTT. It encodes CSAMGQGTNTIYF.

The chain has TRBV29-1 and TRBJ1-2; D is ambiguous. Germline assignment: CDR1 SQVTM and CDR2 ANQGSEA. Trimming shortened V by 4 bases and J by 0 bases, and 15 bases separated the two germline ends. CDR3 length equals 15 residues. The CDR3 here is CSVAAKGRANYGYTF. CDR3 coding DNA: TGCAGCGTTGCCGCAAAGGGTCGAGCTAACTATGGCTACACCTTC.

The J gene is TRBJ2-7, the V gene TRBV2; a possible D gene is TRBD2 (6 bases). Germline V CDR1 and CDR2: SNHLY, FYNNEI. This CDR3 comprises 14 residues. V was pared by 3 bases and J by 0 bases, with 9 bases between. CDR3 amino acids: CASSDQRASYEQYF. Written as DNA, the CDR3 is TGTGCCAGCAGTGACCAGCGGGCCTCCTACGAGCAGTACTTC. Full variable domain (missing parts from reference TRBV2 and TRBJ2-7): EPEVTQTPSHQVTQMGQEVILRCVPISNHLYFYWYRQILGQKVEFLVSFYNNEISEKSEIFDDQFSVERPDGSNFTLKIRSTKLEDSAMYFCASSDQRASYEQYFGPGTRLTVT.

This clonotype has a handful of counts. The chain uses TRBV6-2 or TRBV6-3 and TRBJ1-5; 7 bases are a match to TRBD1. This CDR3 has 15 residues. The J segment lost 3 bases and the V segment lost 4 bases, leaving 6 bases of the junction unmatched. Germline V gene lookup returns CDR1 MNHEY and CDR2 SVGEGT. The DNA for the CDR3 is TGTGCCAGCAGTTTACAGGGGCTCCACAATCAGCCCCAGCATTTT. As protein: CASSLQGLHNQPQHF.